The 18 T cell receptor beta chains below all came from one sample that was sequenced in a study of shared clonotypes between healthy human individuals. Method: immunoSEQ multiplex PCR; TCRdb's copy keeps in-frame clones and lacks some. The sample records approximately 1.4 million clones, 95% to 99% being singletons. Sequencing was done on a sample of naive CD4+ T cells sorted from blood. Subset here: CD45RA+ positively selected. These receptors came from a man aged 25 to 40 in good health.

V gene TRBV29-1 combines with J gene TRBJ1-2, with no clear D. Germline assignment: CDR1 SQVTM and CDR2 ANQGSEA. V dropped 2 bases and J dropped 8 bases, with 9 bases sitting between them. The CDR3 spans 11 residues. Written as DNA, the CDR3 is TGCAGCGTTGAACCTCCTCGGGGCTACACCTTC. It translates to CSVEPPRGYTF.

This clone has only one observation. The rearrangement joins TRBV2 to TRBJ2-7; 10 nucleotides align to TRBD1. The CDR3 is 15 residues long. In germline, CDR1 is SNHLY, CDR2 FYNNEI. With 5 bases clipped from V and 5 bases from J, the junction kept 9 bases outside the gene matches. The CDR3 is CASSMDRGYRDEQYF. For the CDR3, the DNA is TGTGCCAGCAGTATGGACAGGGGGTACCGCGACGAGCAGTACTTC.

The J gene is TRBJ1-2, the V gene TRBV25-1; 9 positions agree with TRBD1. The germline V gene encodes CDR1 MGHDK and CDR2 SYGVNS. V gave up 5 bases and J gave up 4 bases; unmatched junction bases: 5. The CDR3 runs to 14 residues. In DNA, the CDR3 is TGTGCCAGCAGTAACCAGGGACAGGGCTATGGCTACACCTTC. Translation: CASSNQGQGYGYTF.

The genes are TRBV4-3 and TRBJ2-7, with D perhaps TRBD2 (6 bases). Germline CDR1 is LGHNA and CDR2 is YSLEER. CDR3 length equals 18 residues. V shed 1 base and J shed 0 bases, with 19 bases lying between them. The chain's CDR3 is CASSQGYGGSGDSYEQYF. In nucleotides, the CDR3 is TGCGCCAGCAGCCAAGGATATGGAGGGTCAGGAGACTCCTACGAGCAGTACTTC.

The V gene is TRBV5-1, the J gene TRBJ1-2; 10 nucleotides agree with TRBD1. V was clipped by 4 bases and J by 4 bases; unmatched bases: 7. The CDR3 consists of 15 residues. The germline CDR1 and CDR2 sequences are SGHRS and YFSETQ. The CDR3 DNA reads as TGCGCCAGCAGCAGAGAGGGACAGGGGAGCTATGGCTACACCTTC. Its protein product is CASSREGQGSYGYTF.

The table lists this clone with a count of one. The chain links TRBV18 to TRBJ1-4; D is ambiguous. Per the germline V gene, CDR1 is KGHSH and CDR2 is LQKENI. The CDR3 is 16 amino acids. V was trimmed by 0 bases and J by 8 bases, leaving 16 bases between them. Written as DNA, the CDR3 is TGTGCCAGCTCACCACCTACTCAAGGAATCGGGGAAAAACTGTTTTTT. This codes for CASSPPTQGIGEKLFF.

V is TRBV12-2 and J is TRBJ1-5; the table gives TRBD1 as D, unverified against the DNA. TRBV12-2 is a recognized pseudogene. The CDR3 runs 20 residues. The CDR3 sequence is CASRPGRGEDRGQRNQPQHF. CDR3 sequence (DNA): TGTGCAAGTCGCCCCGGGAGGGGGGAGGACAGGGGGCAAAGAAATCAGCCCCAGCATTTT.

DNA for the CDR3: TGCGCCAGCAGCTTGGGGACGGCGGGCCAGGGGAGCTACACCTTC. This sequence encodes CASSLGTAGQGSYTF. This chain joins TRBV5-1 and TRBJ1-2; D is perhaps TRBD1 (6 bases). Germline V gives CDR1 SGHRS, CDR2 YFSETQ. V shed 0 bases and J shed 9 bases, with 18 bases lying between them. This CDR3 is 15 amino acids long.

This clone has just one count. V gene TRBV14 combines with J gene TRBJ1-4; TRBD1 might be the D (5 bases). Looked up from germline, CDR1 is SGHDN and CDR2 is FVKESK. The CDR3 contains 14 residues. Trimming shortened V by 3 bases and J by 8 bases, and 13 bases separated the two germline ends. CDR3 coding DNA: TGTGCCAGCAGCCACGGGGCTTTGGGAGAAAAACTGTTTTTT. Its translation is CASSHGALGEKLFF.

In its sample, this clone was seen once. CDR3 loop: CASRRTAGAPEFTDTQYF. In DNA form, the CDR3 reads TGCGCCAGCAGACGTACAGCGGGAGCCCCAGAATTCACAGATACGCAGTATTTT. This rearrangement joins TRBV5-1 to TRBJ2-3, with 8 bases lining up with TRBD2. CDR1 SGHRS and CDR2 YFSETQ come from the germline V gene. CDR3 length: 18 amino acids. V was pared by 5 bases and J by 2 bases, with 16 bases of the junction left unmatched.

The CDR3 DNA reads TGTGCCAGCTCAGCCGACAGGGGGAAGGATCAGCCCCAGCATTTT. Encoded protein: CASSADRGKDQPQHF. The rearrangement uses TRBV18 and TRBJ1-5; TRBD1 aligns across 9 bases. Losses at the gene ends were 5 bases for V and 5 bases for J; bases not matched to a gene: 7. The CDR3 has 15 amino acids. The V gene's germline CDR1 is KGHSH and CDR2 LQKENI.

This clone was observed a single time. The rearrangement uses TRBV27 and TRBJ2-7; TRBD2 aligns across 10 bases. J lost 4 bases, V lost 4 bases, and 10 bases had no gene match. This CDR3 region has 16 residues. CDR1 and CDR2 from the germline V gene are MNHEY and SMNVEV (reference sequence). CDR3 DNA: TGTGCCAGCAGTTGGACCCCTAGCGGGAGTAAGTACGAGCAGTACTTC. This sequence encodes CASSWTPSGSKYEQYF.

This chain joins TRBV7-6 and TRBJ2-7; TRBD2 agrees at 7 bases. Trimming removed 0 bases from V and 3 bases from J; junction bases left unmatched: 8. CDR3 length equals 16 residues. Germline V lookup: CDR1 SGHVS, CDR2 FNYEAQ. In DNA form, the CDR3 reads TGTGCCAGCAGCTTAGCCCCGGGGCTAGCGGACTACGAGCAGTACTTC. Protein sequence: CASSLAPGLADYEQYF.

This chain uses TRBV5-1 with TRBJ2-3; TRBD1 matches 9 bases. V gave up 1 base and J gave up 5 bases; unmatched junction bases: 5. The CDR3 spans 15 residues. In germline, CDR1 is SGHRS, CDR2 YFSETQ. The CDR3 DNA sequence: TGCGCCAGCAGCTTGTACAGGGGGCAGGGAGATACGCAGTATTTT. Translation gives CASSLYRGQGDTQYF. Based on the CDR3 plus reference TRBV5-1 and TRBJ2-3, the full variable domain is KAGVTQTPRYLIKTRGQQVTLSCSPISGHRSVSWYQQTPGQGLQFLFEYFSETQRNKGNFPGRFSGRQFSNSRSEMNVSTLELGDSALYLCASSLYRGQGDTQYFGPGTRLTVL.

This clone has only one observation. In DNA, the CDR3 is TGTGCCAGCAGCTTATCTAGCGGGATTGGCACCGGGGAGCTGTTTTTT. It yields the protein CASSLSSGIGTGELFF. This rearrangement joins TRBV7-8 to TRBJ2-2; 9 bases line up with TRBD2. CDR1 is SGHVS and CDR2 is FQNEAQ in the germline V gene. Unmatched junction bases numbered 5, after V lost 2 bases and J lost 4 bases. The CDR3 has 16 amino acids.

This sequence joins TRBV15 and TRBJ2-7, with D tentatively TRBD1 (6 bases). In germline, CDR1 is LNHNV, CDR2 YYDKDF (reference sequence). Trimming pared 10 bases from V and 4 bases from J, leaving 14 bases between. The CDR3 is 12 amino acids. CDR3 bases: TGTGCCAACGAGGCAGGGGAATACGAGCAGTACTTC. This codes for CANEAGEYEQYF.

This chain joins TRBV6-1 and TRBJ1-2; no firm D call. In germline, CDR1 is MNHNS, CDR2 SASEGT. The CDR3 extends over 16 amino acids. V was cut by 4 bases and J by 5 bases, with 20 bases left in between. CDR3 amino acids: CASSVGTALSPYGYTF. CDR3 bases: TGTGCCAGCAGTGTGGGCACGGCCCTATCCCCATATGGCTACACCTTC.

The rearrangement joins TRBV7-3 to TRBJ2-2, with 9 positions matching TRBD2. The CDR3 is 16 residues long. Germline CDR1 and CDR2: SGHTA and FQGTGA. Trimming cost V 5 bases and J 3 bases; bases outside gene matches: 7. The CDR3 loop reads CASSRVTSGYTGELFF. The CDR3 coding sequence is TGTGCCAGCAGCCGGGTGACTAGCGGTTACACCGGGGAGCTGTTTTTT.